A selection of T cell receptor beta chains follows, all from one sample in a study of radiation and T cells in renal cell carcinoma. The assay was immunoSEQ multiplex PCR, and TCRdb's table has in-frame clones only and misses some. The table shows 40,000 to 50,000 clones, with around 83% occurring only once. Here the sequenced sample was blood, taken from a patient whose treatment included radiotherapy and nephrectomy. These receptor sequences come from a woman in her 70s with renal cell carcinoma. The conserved cysteine and the conserved F or W are not part of the CDR3 here. Some rows have no size entry. The others give once, few or many, or a class for an expanded clone.

TRBJ1-1,.,TRBV7-9,ASSFGRQVTEAF
TRBJ2-3,.,TRBV9,ASSAFLAVTDTQY
TRBJ2-7,once,TRBV10-1,ASSESGTYEQY
TRBJ1-5,.,TRBV19,ASSKRGGVVNQPQH
TRBJ2-7,.,TRBV5-1,ASSFSGSYEQY
TRBJ2-2,.,TRBV7-9,ASSRNRDGTGELF
TRBJ2-7,.,TRBV6-8,ASSSRSGRAYEQY
TRBJ2-5,.,TRBV19,ASSPYYGAQETQY
TRBJ1-3,.,TRBV30,AWSKTVSGNTIY
TRBJ1-5,.,TRBV7-9,ASSVGAGSANQPQH
TRBJ1-3,once,TRBV7-8,ASSPGGGSGNTIY
TRBJ1-4,once,TRBV19,ASSTQAVEKLF
TRBJ1-1,.,TRBV5-1,ASSPTAAGNTEAF